The TCR beta chain under discussion was sequenced for a study of blood T cells in healthy people across ages. General study points: Donor CMV status, an unknown factor, possibly confounded changes in expanded clonotypes. The percentage of naive T cells correlated strongly with TCR beta diversity. TCR beta diversity, measured per million T cells, fell in a roughly linear way with age.

This clonotype was recorded only once. Its antigen is unknown. The authors ran a second PCR of about 7 to 11 cycles using a sample-barcoded 5' primer and a J-beta primer mix. Per sample, CDR3-containing paired-end reads numbered at least 3 million. In TCRdb, the 5' RACE reads were re-called with MiXCR into one record per CDR3 protein. The sample consists of hundreds of thousands of distinct CDR3 sequences, about 53% of them appearing once. Sequenced sample: blood. The receptor's source is a man aged 60 to 69 in good health.

Here the CDR3 DNA reads TGTGCCAGCAGTTACTCGCCACTAGCGGAACCCTACGAGCAGTACTTC. Translation gives CASSYSPLAEPYEQYF. The chain employs TRBV6-5 and TRBJ2-5; 8 bases are shared with TRBD2. Gene TRBJ2-7 matches the end of the DNA better, so the J call may be wrong. The CDR3 extends over 16 amino acids. Looked up from germline, CDR1 is MNHEY and CDR2 is SVGAGI.